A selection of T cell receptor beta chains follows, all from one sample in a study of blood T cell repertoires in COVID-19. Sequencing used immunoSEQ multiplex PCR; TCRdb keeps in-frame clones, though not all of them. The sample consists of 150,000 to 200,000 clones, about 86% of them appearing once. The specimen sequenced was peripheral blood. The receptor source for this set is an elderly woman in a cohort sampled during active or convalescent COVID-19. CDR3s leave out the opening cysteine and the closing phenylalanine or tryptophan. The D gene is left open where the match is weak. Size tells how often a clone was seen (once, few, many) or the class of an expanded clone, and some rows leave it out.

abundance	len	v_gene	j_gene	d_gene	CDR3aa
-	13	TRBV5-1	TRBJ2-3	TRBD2	ASSFGGRLTDTQY
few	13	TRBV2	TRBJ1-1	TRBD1	ASSRDRTQNTEAF
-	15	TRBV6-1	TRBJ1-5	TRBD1	ASSEFSAGGGNQPQH
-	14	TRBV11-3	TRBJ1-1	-	ASTPSYRPLNTEAF
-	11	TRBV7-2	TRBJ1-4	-	ASSPRGLEKLF
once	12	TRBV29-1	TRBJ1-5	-	SVQTENSNQPQH
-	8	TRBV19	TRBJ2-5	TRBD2	ASGGETQY
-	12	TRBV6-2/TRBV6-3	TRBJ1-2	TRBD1	ASSRTGGNYGYT
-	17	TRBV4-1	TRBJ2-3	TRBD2	ASSQVQSGGWLGPDTQY
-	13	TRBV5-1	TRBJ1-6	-	ASGRGTEGNSPLH
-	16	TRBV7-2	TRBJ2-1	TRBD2	ASSLRTSGGAQTNEQF
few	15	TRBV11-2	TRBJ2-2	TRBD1	ASSTLRTGENTGELF
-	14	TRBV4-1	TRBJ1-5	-	ASSQDTGRGNQPQH
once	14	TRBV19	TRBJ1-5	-	ASLGRGTGRNQPQH
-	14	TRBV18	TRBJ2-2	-	ASSPPQQGLGGELF
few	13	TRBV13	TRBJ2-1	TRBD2	ASSLLAGGGNEQF
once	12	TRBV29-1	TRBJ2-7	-	SVGLGAPSYEQY
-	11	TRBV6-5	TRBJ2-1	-	ASRLGENNEQF
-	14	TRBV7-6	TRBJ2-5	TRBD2	ASSSGTSGSQETQY
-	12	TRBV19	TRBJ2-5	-	ASSARDIQETQY
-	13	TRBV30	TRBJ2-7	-	AWSVGPGGSYEQY
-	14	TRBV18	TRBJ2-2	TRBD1	ASSPPGTGLSGELF
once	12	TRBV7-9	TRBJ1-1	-	ASSLPLVGTEAF
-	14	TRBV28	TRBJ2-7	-	ATTPVLQGITYEQY
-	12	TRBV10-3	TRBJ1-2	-	AISDRGKFGGYT
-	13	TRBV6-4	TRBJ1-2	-	ASSDSEEANYGYT
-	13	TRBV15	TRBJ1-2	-	ATSREVEGYYGYT
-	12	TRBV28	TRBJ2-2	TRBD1	ASRGQGRTGELF
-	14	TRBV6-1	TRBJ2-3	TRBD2	ASSERLAASTDTQY
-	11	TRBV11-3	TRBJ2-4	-	ATAAATQSIQY
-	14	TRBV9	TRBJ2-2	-	ASSSLGRRTDGELF
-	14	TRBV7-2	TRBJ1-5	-	ASSLGRGLGNQPQH
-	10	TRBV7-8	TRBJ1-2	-	ASSPRGYGYT
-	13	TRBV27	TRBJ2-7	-	ASSPTGIRAEKQY
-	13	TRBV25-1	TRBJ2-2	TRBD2	ASSVLTSEAGELF
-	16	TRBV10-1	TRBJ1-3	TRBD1	ASSPGQGTVSEGNTIY
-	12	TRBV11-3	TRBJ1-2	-	ASSHGGVRYGYT
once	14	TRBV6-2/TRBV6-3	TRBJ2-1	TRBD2	ASSYDQRGVYNEQF
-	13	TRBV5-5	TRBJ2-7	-	ASSIALRIPYEQY
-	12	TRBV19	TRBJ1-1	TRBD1	ASSTGTANTEAF
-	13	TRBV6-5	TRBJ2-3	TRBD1	ASSLRQGAPGTQY
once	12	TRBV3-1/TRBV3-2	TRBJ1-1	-	ASSQENRGIGAF
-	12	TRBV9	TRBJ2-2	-	ASSVAGVTGELF
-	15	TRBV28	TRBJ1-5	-	ASISDGEAGANQPQH
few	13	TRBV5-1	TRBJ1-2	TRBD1	ASSGTGENWYGYT
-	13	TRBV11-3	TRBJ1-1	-	ASSPIRAGGTEAF
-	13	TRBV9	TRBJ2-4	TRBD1	ASSASGGVKNIQY
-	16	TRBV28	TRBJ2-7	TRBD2	ASSFGTSRLQDSYEQY
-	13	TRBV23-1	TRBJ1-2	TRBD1	ASSQPGQVIYGYT
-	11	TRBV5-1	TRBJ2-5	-	ASSSSVQETQY
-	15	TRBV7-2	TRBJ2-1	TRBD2	ASSLASTGTSGNEQF
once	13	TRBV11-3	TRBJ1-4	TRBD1	ASSWRTGTNEKLF
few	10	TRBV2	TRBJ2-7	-	ASTRNIYEQY
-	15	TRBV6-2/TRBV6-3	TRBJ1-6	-	ASSLQVPSSYNSPLH